This TCR beta chain originates from a study of radiation and T cells in renal cell carcinoma. Study-wide context: Nephrectomy followed 15 Gy stereotactic body radiation by 4 weeks. Study-wide points: Without pretreatment biopsies, baseline tumor clonotype presence was undetermined. From baseline, blood top tumor clonotypes peaked at 2 weeks post-radiation.

Time point indicated: blood 2 weeks post-SBRT. Treatment described: 15 Gy SBRT to primary tumor, nephrectomy 4 weeks later. The tumor was a clear cell renal cell carcinoma. Regarding this clone: Its target is unknown.

The CDR3 has 14 residues. Deletions cut 4 bases from V and 2 bases from J, with 12 bases between. Germline V gene data show CDR1 as SGHNT and CDR2 as YYREEE (reference sequence). TCRdb's copy holds only in-frame clones and misses some; the assay was immunoSEQ multiplex PCR. The sample lists about 120,000 clones; about four fifths were seen once. This chain uses TRBV5-4 with TRBJ1-1; D is perhaps TRBD1 (6 bases). The source of this sequence is a man over 45 with renal cell carcinoma. Sequencing was performed on blood, taken from a patient whose treatment included radiotherapy and nephrectomy. CDR3 coding DNA: TGTGCCAGCAGCACATCAGGGGTTAACACTGAAGCTTTCTTT. This encodes CASSTSGVNTEAFF.